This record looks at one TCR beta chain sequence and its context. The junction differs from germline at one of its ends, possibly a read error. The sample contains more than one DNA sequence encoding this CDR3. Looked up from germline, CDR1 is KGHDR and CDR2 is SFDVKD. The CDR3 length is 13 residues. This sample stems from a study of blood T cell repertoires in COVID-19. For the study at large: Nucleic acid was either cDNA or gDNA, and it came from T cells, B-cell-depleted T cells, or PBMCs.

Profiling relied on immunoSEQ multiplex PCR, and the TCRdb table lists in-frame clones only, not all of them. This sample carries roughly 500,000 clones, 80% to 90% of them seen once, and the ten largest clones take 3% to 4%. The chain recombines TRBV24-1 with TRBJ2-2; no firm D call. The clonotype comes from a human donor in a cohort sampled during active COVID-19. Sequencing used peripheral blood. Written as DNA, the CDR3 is TGCGCCACCAGTGACCTATACACCGGGGAGCTGTTTTTT. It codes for CATSDLYTGELFF.